The clone carrying this TCR beta chain was recorded a few times. Its antigen is not identified. These data are taken from a study of beta chain features in type 1 diabetes. Findings and caveats of the study: Insertions at VDJ junctions were less frequent in type 1 diabetes patients. These patients also deleted more nucleotides at the same junctions.

V shed 5 bases, J shed 3 bases, and the junction held 4 bases outside the gene matches. The CDR3 sequence is 14 residues long. The germline gives CDR1 MNHEY, CDR2 SMNVEV (reference sequence). As every portion of the isolated RNA was reverse transcribed, the sequencing read expressed TCRB transcripts. The assay was immunoSEQ multiplex PCR, and TCRdb's table has in-frame clones only and misses some. Here the sample spans over 120,000 clones, around a tenth being singletons. This clonotype was sampled from a man in his late teens or twenties in good health. The sequenced sample consisted of central memory CD4+ T cells from blood. This rearrangement joins TRBV27 to TRBJ2-3; 8 bases agree with TRBD1. The CDR3 sequence: CASSPRQGTDTQYF. CDR3 bases: TGTGCCAGCAGTCCCCGACAGGGGACAGATACGCAGTATTTT.